This entry is about one T cell receptor (beta chain). The data belong to a study of blood T cell repertoires in COVID-19. About the study: The origin of the acute and convalescent COVID-19 samples was the United States, Italy and Spain. Nucleic acid was either cDNA or gDNA, and it came from T cells, B-cell-depleted T cells, or PBMCs.

The authors' processing: For nucleated cells, counts were estimated from reference gene primer amplification. Sequencing was performed with immunoSEQ multiplex PCR; in TCRdb, only in-frame clones are kept and a portion is missing. The DNA gave D and trimming, while V, J and clone size come from that table. The table includes over 100,000 clones, roughly four fifths detected once. The V end was cut by 4 bases, the J end by 5 bases, with 12 bases between. Germline V gene lookup returns CDR1 SGHAT and CDR2 FQDESV (reference sequence). The CDR3 runs 13 residues. This receptor was taken from a human donor in a cohort sampled during active COVID-19. V usage is TRBV11-1 and J usage is TRBJ2-7, with a tentative D call TRBD1 (6 bases). Sequenced sample: peripheral blood. Here the CDR3 DNA reads TGTGCCAGCAGCTCAAGCAGGGGCCACGAGCAGTACTTC. Amino acids: CASSSSRGHEQYF.